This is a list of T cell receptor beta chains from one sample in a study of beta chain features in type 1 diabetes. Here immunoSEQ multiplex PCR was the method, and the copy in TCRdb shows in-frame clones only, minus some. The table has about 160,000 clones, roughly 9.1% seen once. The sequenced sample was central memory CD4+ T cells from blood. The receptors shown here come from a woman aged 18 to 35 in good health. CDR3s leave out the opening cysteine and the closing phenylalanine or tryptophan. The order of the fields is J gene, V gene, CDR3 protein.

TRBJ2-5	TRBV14	ASSPGLGVVQETQY
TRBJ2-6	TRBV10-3	AIMGTGGASGANVLT
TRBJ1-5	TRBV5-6	ASSLLNQPQH
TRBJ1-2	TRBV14	ASSPYRDRSNYGYT
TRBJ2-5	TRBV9	ASSVGALAGKETQY
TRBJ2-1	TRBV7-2	ASTPGLRGGGGNEQF
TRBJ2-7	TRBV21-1	ASHPGPCSEQY
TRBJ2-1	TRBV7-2	ASSQLLPPDRALGNEQF
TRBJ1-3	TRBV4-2	ASSQPVGGRSGNTIY
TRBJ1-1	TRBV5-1	ASSGGTGALLEAF
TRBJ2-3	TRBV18	ASSPSSTPTDTQY